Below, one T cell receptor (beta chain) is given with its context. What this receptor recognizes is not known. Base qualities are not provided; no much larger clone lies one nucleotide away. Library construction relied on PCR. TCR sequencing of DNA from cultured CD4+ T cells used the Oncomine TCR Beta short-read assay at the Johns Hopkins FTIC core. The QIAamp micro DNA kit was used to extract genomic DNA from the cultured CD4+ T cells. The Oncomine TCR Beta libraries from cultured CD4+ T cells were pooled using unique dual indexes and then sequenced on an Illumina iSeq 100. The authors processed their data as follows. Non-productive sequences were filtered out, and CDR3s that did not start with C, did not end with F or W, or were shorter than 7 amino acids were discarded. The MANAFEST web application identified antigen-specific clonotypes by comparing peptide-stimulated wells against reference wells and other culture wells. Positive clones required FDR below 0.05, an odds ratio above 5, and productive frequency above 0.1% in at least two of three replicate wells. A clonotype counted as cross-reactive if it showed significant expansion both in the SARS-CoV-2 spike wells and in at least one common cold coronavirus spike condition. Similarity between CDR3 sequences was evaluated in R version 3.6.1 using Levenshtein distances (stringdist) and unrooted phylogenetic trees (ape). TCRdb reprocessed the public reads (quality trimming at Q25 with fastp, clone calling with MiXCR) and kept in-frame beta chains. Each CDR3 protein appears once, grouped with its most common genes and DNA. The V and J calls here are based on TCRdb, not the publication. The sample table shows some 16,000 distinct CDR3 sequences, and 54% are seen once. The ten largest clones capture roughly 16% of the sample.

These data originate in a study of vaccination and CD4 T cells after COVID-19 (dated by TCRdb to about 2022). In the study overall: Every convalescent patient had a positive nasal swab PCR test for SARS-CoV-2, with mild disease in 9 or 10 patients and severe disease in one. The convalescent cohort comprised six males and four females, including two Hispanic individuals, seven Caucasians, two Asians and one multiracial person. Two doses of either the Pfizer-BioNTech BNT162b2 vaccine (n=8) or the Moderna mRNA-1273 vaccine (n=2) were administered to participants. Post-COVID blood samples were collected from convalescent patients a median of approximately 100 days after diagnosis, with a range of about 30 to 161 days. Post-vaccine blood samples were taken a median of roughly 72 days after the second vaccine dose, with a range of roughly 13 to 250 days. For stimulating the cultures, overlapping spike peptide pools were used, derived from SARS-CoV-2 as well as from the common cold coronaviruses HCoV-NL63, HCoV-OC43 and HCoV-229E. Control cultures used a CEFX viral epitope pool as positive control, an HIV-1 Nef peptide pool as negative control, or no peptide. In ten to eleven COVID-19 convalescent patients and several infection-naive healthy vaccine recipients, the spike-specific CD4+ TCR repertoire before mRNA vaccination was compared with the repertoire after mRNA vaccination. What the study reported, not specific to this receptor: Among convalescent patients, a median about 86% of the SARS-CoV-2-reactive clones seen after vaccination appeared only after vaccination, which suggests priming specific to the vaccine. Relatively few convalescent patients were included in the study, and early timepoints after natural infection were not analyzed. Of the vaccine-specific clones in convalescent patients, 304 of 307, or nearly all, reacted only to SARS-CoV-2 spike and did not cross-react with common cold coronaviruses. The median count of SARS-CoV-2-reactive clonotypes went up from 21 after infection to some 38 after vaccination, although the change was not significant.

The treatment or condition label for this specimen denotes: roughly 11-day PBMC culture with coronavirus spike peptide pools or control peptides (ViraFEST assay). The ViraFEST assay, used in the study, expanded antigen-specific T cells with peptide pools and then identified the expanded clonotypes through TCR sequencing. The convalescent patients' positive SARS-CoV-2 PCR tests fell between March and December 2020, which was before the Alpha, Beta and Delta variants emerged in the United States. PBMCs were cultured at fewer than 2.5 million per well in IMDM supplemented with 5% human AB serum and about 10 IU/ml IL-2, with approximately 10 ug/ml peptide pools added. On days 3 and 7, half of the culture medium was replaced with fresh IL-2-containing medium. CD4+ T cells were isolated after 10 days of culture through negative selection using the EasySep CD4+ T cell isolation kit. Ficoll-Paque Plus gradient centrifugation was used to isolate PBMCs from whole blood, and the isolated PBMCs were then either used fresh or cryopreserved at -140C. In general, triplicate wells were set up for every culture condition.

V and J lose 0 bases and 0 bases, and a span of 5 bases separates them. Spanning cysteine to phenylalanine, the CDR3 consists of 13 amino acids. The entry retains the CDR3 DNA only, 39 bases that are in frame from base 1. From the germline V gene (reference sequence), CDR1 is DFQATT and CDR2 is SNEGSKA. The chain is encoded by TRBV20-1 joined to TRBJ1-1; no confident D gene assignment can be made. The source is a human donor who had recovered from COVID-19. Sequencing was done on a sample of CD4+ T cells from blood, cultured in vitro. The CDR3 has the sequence CSAREDMNTEAFF. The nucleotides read TGCAGTGCTAGAGAGGATATGAACACTGAAGCTTTCTTT.